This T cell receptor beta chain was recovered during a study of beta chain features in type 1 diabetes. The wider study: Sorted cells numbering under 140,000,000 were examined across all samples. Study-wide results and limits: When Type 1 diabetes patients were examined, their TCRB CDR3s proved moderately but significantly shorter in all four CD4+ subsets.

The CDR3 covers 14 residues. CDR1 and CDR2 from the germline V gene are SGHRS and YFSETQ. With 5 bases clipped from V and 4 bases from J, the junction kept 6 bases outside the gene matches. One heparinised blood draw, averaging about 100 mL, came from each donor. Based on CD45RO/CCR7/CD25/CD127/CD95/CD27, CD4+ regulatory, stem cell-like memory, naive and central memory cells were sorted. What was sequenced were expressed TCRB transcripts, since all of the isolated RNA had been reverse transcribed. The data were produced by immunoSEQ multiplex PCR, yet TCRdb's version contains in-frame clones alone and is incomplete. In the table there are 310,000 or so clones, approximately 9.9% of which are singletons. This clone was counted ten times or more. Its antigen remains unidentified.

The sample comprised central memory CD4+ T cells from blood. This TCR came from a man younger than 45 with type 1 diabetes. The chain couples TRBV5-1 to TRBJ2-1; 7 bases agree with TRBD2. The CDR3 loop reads CASRELASYNEQFF. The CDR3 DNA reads TGCGCCAGCAGGGAACTAGCGAGTTACAATGAGCAGTTCTTC.